This TCR beta chain was identified in a study of human T cells and chemical hapten exposure. Comments on this clonotype: The antigen remains undetermined.

Study-level points and caveats: The number of TCRs above 1 in 1000 frequency did not change after DPC sensitization.

TCRdb ran MiXCR on the 5' RACE reads and lists one entry per CDR3 protein. The sample records 110,000 or so distinct CDR3 sequences, 19% being singletons. Total RNA came from unfractionated whole blood. This clonotype was obtained from a human donor in good health.

Here the CDR3 DNA reads TGTGCCAGCAGCCCCGGGGGAGGACCTGGCACAGATACGCAGTATTTT. It encodes CASSPGGGPGTDTQYF. This chain uses TRBV7-3 with TRBJ2-3; weak D call: TRBD2 (6 bases). Trimming pared 5 bases from V and 1 base from J, leaving 16 bases between. The CDR3 length is 16 residues. Germline-derived CDR1 and CDR2 are SGHTA and FQGTGA. Full variable domain (rest looked up from reference TRBV7-3 and TRBJ2-3): GAGVSQTPSNKVTEKGKYVELRCDPISGHTALYWYRQSLGQGPEFLIYFQGTGAADDSGLPNDRFFAVRPEGSVSTLKIQRTERGDSAVYLCASSPGGGPGTDTQYFGPGTRLTVL.